The 30 T cell receptor beta chains presented below share a single source sample, sequenced in a study of CD8+CD57+ T cells in acquired aplastic anemia. Patients sequenced had flow cytometry evidence of CD8+CD57+ cell expansion. The study profiled TCR beta VDJ and CDR3 using genomic DNA as template. TCRdb recomputed calls from the reads with MiXCR, one row per CDR3 protein. The data contain roughly 120,000 distinct CDR3 sequences, approximately 50% of them singletons. Sequenced input: sorted CD4+, CD8+, or CD8+CD57+ T cells (not recorded which) from PBMCs. The receptors originated from a human donor with aplastic anemia.

This clonotype came up many times. CDR3: CASSHGLNRGKYEQYF. CDR3 coding DNA: TGTGCCAGCAGCCATGGGCTTAACAGGGGGAAATACGAGCAGTACTTC. The chain is built from TRBV3-1 and TRBJ2-7; 8 bases match TRBD1. Germline V gene sequence: CDR1 LGHDT, CDR2 YNNKEL (reference sequence). V gave up 3 bases and J gave up 4 bases; unmatched junction bases: 11. This CDR3 has 16 amino acids.

V is TRBV6-1 and J is TRBJ1-1; D remains ambiguous. V was trimmed by 6 bases and J by 1 base, leaving 9 bases between them. The CDR3 consists of 13 residues. Germline lookup yields CDR1 MNHNS and CDR2 SASEGT. CDR3 amino acids: CASRQTANTEAFF. The DNA of the CDR3 is TGTGCCAGCAGGCAAACAGCGAACACTGAAGCTTTCTTT.

This clonotype was recorded at least ten times. J is TRBJ2-7 and V is TRBV27; 9 bases agree with TRBD1. V shed 5 bases, J shed 5 bases, and the junction held 4 bases outside the gene matches. Looked up from germline, CDR1 is MNHEY and CDR2 is SMNVEV (reference sequence). The CDR3 covers 13 residues. The CDR3 here is CASSPRTGDEQYF. In DNA form, the CDR3 reads TGTGCCAGCAGTCCCCGGACAGGGGACGAGCAGTACTTC.

V is TRBV4-2 and J is TRBJ2-3; 9 bases map to TRBD1. J gave up 4 bases and V 4 bases, and 6 bases lay outside the gene matches. Germline V lookup: CDR1 LGHNA, CDR2 YNFKEQ. The CDR3 runs 15 residues. The CDR3 sequence: CASSRGQGSADTQYF. The CDR3 region has the DNA TGTGCCAGCAGCCGGGGACAGGGAAGCGCAGATACGCAGTATTTT.

The chain combines TRBV19 with TRBJ1-5; 8 bases map to TRBD1. Trimming at V came to 5 bases and at J to 3 bases, leaving 6 bases not matched to a gene. CDR1 and CDR2 from the germline V gene are LNHDA and SQIVND (reference sequence). The CDR3 extends over 15 amino acids. Here the CDR3 reads CASSAQTGDNQPQHF. For the CDR3, the DNA is TGTGCCAGTAGTGCGCAGACAGGGGACAATCAGCCCCAGCATTTT. Together with reference TRBV19 and TRBJ1-5, the CDR3 gives the full variable domain: DGGITQSPKYLFRKEGQNVTLSCEQNLNHDAMYWYRQDPGQGLRLIYYSQIVNDFQKGDIAEGYSVSREKKESFPLTVTSAQKNPTAFYLCASSAQTGDNQPQHFGDGTRLSIL.

A single count supports this clonotype. The chain recombines TRBV29-1 with TRBJ2-6; D not resolved. Trimming cost V 2 bases and J 4 bases, with 12 bases left between them. The CDR3 has 15 amino acids. The germline V gene encodes CDR1 SQVTM and CDR2 ANQGSEA. The CDR3 sequence: CSVESRKDGANVLTF. The CDR3 coding sequence is TGCAGCGTTGAAAGCCGCAAGGACGGGGCCAACGTCCTGACTTTC.

The rearrangement uses TRBV11-1 and TRBJ2-1, with a weak D call TRBD2 (6 bases). The V gene lost 11 bases and the J gene lost 4 bases, with 18 bases spanning the gap. CDR1 SGHAT and CDR2 FQDESV come from the germline V gene (reference sequence). This CDR3 is 14 amino acids long. The CDR3 loop reads CACNFVGGYNEQFF. The CDR3 region has the DNA TGTGCCTGTAACTTCGTGGGGGGATACAATGAGCAGTTCTTC.

The CDR3 loop is CATSRGLTNEKLFF. CDR3 nucleotide sequence: TGTGCCACCAGCAGAGGGCTAACTAATGAAAAACTGTTTTTT. The chain couples TRBV15 to TRBJ1-4; no clear D. V was cut by 1 base and J by 1 base, with 4 bases left in between. This CDR3 spans 14 amino acids. Germline CDR1 reads LNHNV; CDR2 reads YYDKDF (reference sequence).

In this sample, this clonotype is medium-sized. The V and J genes are TRBV6-1 and TRBJ2-3; D is unresolved. Germline V gives CDR1 MNHNS, CDR2 SASEGT. This CDR3 spans 13 amino acids. V lost 6 bases and J lost 5, with 12 bases in between. CDR3 sequence: CASSPLSEDTQYF. Written as DNA, the CDR3 is TGTGCCAGCAGCCCCCTATCCGAAGATACGCAGTATTTT.

The rearrangement joins TRBV20-1 to TRBJ2-7; D unclear. Trimming took off 1 base at V and 0 bases at J, with 10 bases between the two ends. The CDR3 spans 14 residues. Germline V gene lookup returns CDR1 DFQATT and CDR2 SNEGSKA (reference sequence). CDR3 nucleotide sequence: TGCAGTGCTAGAGTCCCAGGAAGCTCCTACGAGCAGTACTTC. It encodes CSARVPGSSYEQYF.

The CDR3 region is CASSFQGGNEQFF. CDR3 DNA sequence: TGTGCCAGCAGCTTTCAAGGCGGCAATGAGCAGTTCTTC. The chain has TRBV7-9 and TRBJ2-1; D unclear. V lost 3 bases and J 6 bases, leaving 9 bases between the germline ends. This CDR3 spans 13 amino acids. CDR1 is SEHNR, CDR2 FQNEAQ, per germline (reference sequence).

This clonotype came up many times. The rearrangement links TRBV12-3 or TRBV12-4 to TRBJ2-3, with 14 bases aligning to TRBD2. V was clipped by 4 bases and J by 4 bases; unmatched bases: 7. This CDR3 spans 17 amino acids. The CDR3 reads CASSSGLAGVTADTQYF. CDR3 nucleotide sequence: TGTGCCAGCAGTTCGGGACTAGCGGGGGTTACCGCAGATACGCAGTATTTT.

This clonotype was counted many times. The J gene is TRBJ2-3, the V gene TRBV10-3; D unclear. Between the trimmed V and J ends, which lost 6 bases and 0 bases, there was a span of 16 bases. The germline CDR1 and CDR2 sequences are ENHRY and SYGVKD. The CDR3 loop spans 16 amino acids. The CDR3 nucleotides are TGTGCCATCAGGGCTAGAGCTAACGTTAGCACAGATACGCAGTATTTT. Protein sequence: CAIRARANVSTDTQYF.

In this sample, this clonotype turned up many times. The chain links TRBV5-6 to TRBJ1-2; TRBD1 might be the D (5 bases). V was pared by 2 bases and J by 4 bases, with 12 bases between. Germline V gene data show CDR1 as SGHDT and CDR2 as YYEEEE. The CDR3 is made up of 14 amino acids. In DNA, the CDR3 is TGTGCCAGCAGCTTCGGCGGGGCCGCCTATGGCTACACCTTC. This codes for CASSFGGAAYGYTF.

The chain links TRBV24-1 to TRBJ2-3; 9 bases fit TRBD1. Unmatched junction bases numbered 10, after V lost 4 bases and J lost 3 bases. The CDR3 contains 17 residues. CDR1 KGHDR and CDR2 SFDVKD come from the germline V gene. The CDR3 sequence is CATSDTRTGDVTDTQYF. DNA for the CDR3: TGTGCCACCAGTGACACTCGGACAGGGGATGTGACAGATACGCAGTATTTT.

The rearrangement uses TRBV7-9 and TRBJ2-5; no definite D call. V was shortened by 3 bases and J by 5 bases, with 10 bases between the two germline ends. The CDR3 covers 13 residues. CDR1 is SEHNR, CDR2 FQNEAQ, per germline (reference sequence). CDR3 in amino acids: CASSFRVLETQYF. CDR3 nucleotides: TGTGCCAGCAGCTTTAGGGTACTGGAGACCCAGTACTTC.

This clonotype has a count of ten or more. J is TRBJ2-3 and V is TRBV7-6; either TRBD1 or TRBD2 may fit D (6 bases each). V was shortened by 4 bases and J by 2 bases, with 22 bases between the two germline ends. The CDR3 has 18 amino acids. Germline assignment: CDR1 SGHVS and CDR2 FNYEAQ. In nucleotides, the CDR3 is TGTGCCAGCAGCTCTGACCGAAGGGGGGCCCTTCACACAGATACGCAGTATTTT. Translated: CASSSDRRGALHTDTQYF.

The chain couples TRBV20-1 to TRBJ1-5, with TRBD1 matching over 7 bases. This CDR3 has 13 amino acids. With V trimmed by 3 bases and J by 8 bases, 7 bases remained unmatched. Germline CDR1 is DFQATT and CDR2 is SNEGSKA (reference sequence). The CDR3 reads CSASPDRLEPQHF. The CDR3, as DNA: TGCAGTGCTAGCCCGGACAGGTTGGAGCCCCAGCATTTT.

This clonotype was recorded many times. The V gene is TRBV12-3 or TRBV12-4, the J gene TRBJ2-3; D not certain. The ends were cut back, 2 bases at V and 0 bases at J, with 9 bases in the middle. The CDR3 sequence is 15 residues long. CDR3 in amino acids: CASSLSVSSTDTQYF. DNA of the CDR3: TGTGCCAGCAGTTTAAGTGTTTCTAGCACAGATACGCAGTATTTT.

The rearrangement uses TRBV20-1 and TRBJ1-4; D gene ambiguous. Germline CDR1 and CDR2: DFQATT and SNEGSKA (reference sequence). The CDR3 totals 13 residues. V lost 3 bases and J 3 bases, leaving 8 bases between the germline ends. CDR3 in DNA: TGCAGTGCTAGCCGGCCACCTAATGAAAAACTGTTTTTT. Translation gives CSASRPPNEKLFF.

The chain is built from TRBV10-3 and TRBJ2-1; tentative D call: TRBD2 (6 bases). This CDR3 comprises 15 residues. Germline-derived CDR1 and CDR2 are ENHRY and SYGVKD. The V gene lost 6 bases and the J gene lost 1 base, with 13 bases spanning the gap. CDR3 DNA sequence: TGTGCCATCAGAGCCGGGACTGATTCCTACAATGAGCAGTTCTTC. This translates into CAIRAGTDSYNEQFF.

The chain has TRBV29-1 and TRBJ1-2; the match to TRBD1 covers 7 bases. This CDR3 contains 13 residues. Germline V gives CDR1 SQVTM, CDR2 ANQGSEA. The J segment lost 4 bases and the V segment lost 2 bases, leaving 4 bases of the junction unmatched. The CDR3 DNA reads as TGCAGCGTTGAACAGGGGGATACCTATGGCTACACCTTC. Its translation: CSVEQGDTYGYTF.

This clonotype was seen repeatedly, ten times or more. The chain employs TRBV25-1 and TRBJ2-2, with D maybe TRBD1 (5 bases). Germline CDR1 and CDR2: MGHDK and SYGVNS. Trimming took 4 bases from V and 6 from J, leaving 6 bases between them. The CDR3 consists of 12 residues. The CDR3 loop is CASSGTPGELFF. The CDR3 DNA reads as TGTGCCAGCAGTGGGACACCCGGGGAGCTGTTTTTT.

DNA for the CDR3: TGTGCCAGCAGCAAGGCAGGGACTGAAGCTTTCTTT. Amino acids: CASSKAGTEAFF. The chain recombines TRBV7-6 with TRBJ1-1; weak D call: TRBD1 (5 bases). CDR1 is SGHVS, CDR2 FNYEAQ, per germline. There are 12 residues in the CDR3. Between the trimmed V and J ends, which lost 5 bases and 5 bases, there was a span of 9 bases. The complete variable domain, with remaining parts taken from reference TRBV7-6 and TRBJ1-1, reads GAGVSQSPRYKVTKRGQDVALRCDPISGHVSLYWYRQALGQGPEFLTYFNYEAQQDKSGLPNDRFSAERPEGSISTLTIQRTEQRDSAMYRCASSKAGTEAFFGQGTRLTVV.

This chain uses TRBV27 with TRBJ2-1, with 7 bases identical to TRBD1. This CDR3 comprises 15 residues. The germline V gene encodes CDR1 MNHEY and CDR2 SMNVEV (reference sequence). The ends lost 3 bases at V and 4 bases at J; junction bases unmatched: 6. CDR3 nucleotide sequence: TGTGCCAGCAGTTTCGGGGTCAGGGGGTACAATGAGCAGTTCTTC. Amino acids: CASSFGVRGYNEQFF.

By share, this clonotype ranks as large. The chain couples TRBV10-3 to TRBJ2-3; unclear D gene. V lost 2 bases and J 0 bases, leaving 6 bases between the germline ends. The CDR3 sequence is 14 residues long. Germline V gene lookup returns CDR1 ENHRY and CDR2 SYGVKD. CDR3 sequence: CAISEVGSTDTQYF. The CDR3 DNA reads as TGTGCCATCAGTGAGGTTGGAAGCACAGATACGCAGTATTTT.

This rearrangement joins TRBV15 to TRBJ1-2; perhaps TRBD1 as D (5 bases). Germline V lookup: CDR1 LNHNV, CDR2 YYDKDF (reference sequence). CDR3 length equals 15 residues. Deletions cut 0 bases from V and 5 bases from J, with 13 bases between. CDR3 loop: CATSRDIGERYGYTF. As DNA, the CDR3 is TGTGCCACCAGCAGAGATATAGGGGAGAGGTATGGCTACACCTTC.

The chain recombines TRBV10-3 with TRBJ2-3; unclear D gene. Trimming cost V 10 bases and J 3 bases, with 8 bases left between them. This CDR3 is built from 11 residues. Looked up from germline, CDR1 is ENHRY and CDR2 is SYGVKD. The CDR3 here is CATHGTDTQYF. For the CDR3, the DNA is TGTGCCACCCACGGGACAGATACGCAGTATTTT.

The chain employs TRBV27 and TRBJ2-5; tentatively, D is TRBD2 (6 bases). V lost 5 bases, J lost 1 base, and 11 bases lay in between. Germline CDR1 and CDR2: MNHEY and SMNVEV (reference sequence). CDR3 length: 14 amino acids. CDR3 nucleotide sequence: TGTGCCAGCAGTGGGGACTTTATCCAAGAGACCCAGTACTTC. It yields the protein CASSGDFIQETQYF.

The J gene is TRBJ2-7, the V gene TRBV29-1, with D perhaps matching TRBD1 (6 bases). V was trimmed by 0 bases and J by 1 base, leaving 7 bases between them. The CDR3 spans 13 residues. Germline lookup yields CDR1 SQVTM and CDR2 ANQGSEA. The CDR3 DNA sequence: TGCAGCGTTGAAGAAGGACAGTCCTACGAGCAGTACTTC. Its translation: CSVEEGQSYEQYF.